A single sample gave rise to the 26 T cell receptor beta chains below, sequenced in a study of PD-L1 blockade in urothelial cancer listed by TCRdb under 2017. Library preparation used the immunoSEQ multiplex PCR assay. This is the immuneACCESS table as TCRdb keeps it, with only in-frame sequences that have V and J called. A part of the clones is gone; compared with another copy, unresolved V genes explain less than half, and the rest is unexplained. This sample comprises 100,000 or so clones, 90% to 95% of them detected only once. Just over 0.9% of the sample is in the top ten clones. The sample consisted of PBMCs, taken around atezolizumab (anti-PD-L1) treatment. Receptor source: a woman older than 75 with urothelial cancer.

The V and J genes are TRBV10-3 and TRBJ2-2; D perhaps matches TRBD2 (6 bases). The CDR3 has 14 residues. The V end was cut by 0 bases, the J end by 4 bases, with 6 bases between. Germline CDR1 and CDR2: ENHRY and SYGVKD. The CDR3 region is CAISESGGTGELFF. For the CDR3, the DNA is TGTGCCATCAGTGAGTCGGGGGGCACCGGGGAGCTGTTTTTT.

This clone was detected a few times. This chain connects TRBV6-6 to TRBJ1-3; D gene uncertain. The CDR3 totals 14 residues. Deletions cut 4 bases from V and 0 bases from J, with 7 bases between. Germline V gene data show CDR1 as MNHNY and CDR2 as SVGAGI (reference sequence). CDR3 nucleotide sequence: TGTGCCAGCAGTTGGACTAGCTCTGGAAACACCATATATTTT. As protein: CASSWTSSGNTIYF.

The rearrangement links TRBV5-6 to TRBJ2-1, with D perhaps TRBD1 (6 bases). Trimming shortened V by 2 bases and J by 4 bases, and 13 bases separated the two germline ends. The CDR3 has 15 residues. Germline V CDR1 and CDR2: SGHDT, YYEEEE. This chain's CDR3 is CASSFEGQGYNEQFF. CDR3 sequence (DNA): TGTGCCAGCAGCTTCGAGGGGCAGGGGTACAATGAGCAGTTCTTC.

The chain couples TRBV28 to TRBJ1-1, with D possibly matching TRBD1 (6 bases). V lost 5 bases and J 1 base, leaving 11 bases between the germline ends. Germline CDR1 is MDHEN and CDR2 is SYDVKM. CDR3 size: 14 residues. The CDR3 loop reads CASSPPGANTEAFF. CDR3 bases: TGTGCCAGCAGTCCCCCAGGGGCGAACACTGAAGCTTTCTTT.

The chain links TRBV5-1 to TRBJ2-7; the match to TRBD1 covers 7 bases. The V gene's germline CDR1 is SGHRS and CDR2 YFSETQ. The CDR3 runs 14 residues. V trimming: 4 bases; J trimming: 4 bases; junction bases outside the gene matches: 8. The CDR3 region is CASSPDRVMYEQYF. The CDR3 DNA sequence: TGCGCCAGCAGCCCCGACAGGGTAATGTACGAGCAGTACTTC. The complete variable domain, with remaining parts taken from reference TRBV5-1 and TRBJ2-7, reads KAGVTQTPRYLIKTRGQQVTLSCSPISGHRSVSWYQQTPGQGLQFLFEYFSETQRNKGNFPGRFSGRQFSNSRSEMNVSTLELGDSALYLCASSPDRVMYEQYFGPGTRLTVT.

The chain employs TRBV29-1 and TRBJ2-1; D perhaps matches TRBD1 (5 bases). CDR3 length: 12 amino acids. V gave up 7 bases and J gave up 11 bases, with 18 bases separating them. Germline V CDR1 and CDR2: SQVTM, ANQGSEA. The CDR3 spells CSADRGGDQQFF. In nucleotides, the CDR3 is TGCAGCGCTGACAGAGGCGGCGATCAGCAGTTCTTC.

The V and J genes are TRBV30 and TRBJ2-7; possibly TRBD1 for D (6 bases). Germline loops: CDR1 GTSNPN, CDR2 SVGIG (reference sequence). Trimming stripped 2 bases from V and 2 bases from J, with 19 bases between. This CDR3 has 16 amino acids. The CDR3 DNA reads as TGTGCCTGGAGTTTCCGTGGACAGCGAGGACCCTACGAGCAGTACTTC. It specifies CAWSFRGQRGPYEQYF.

Only a few counts were recorded for this clone. V is TRBV10-2 and J is TRBJ1-3; 7 nucleotides agree with TRBD1. V was clipped by 8 bases and J by 3 bases; unmatched bases: 1. Looked up from germline, CDR1 is WSHSY and CDR2 is SAAADI. CDR3 length: 12 amino acids. The CDR3, as DNA: TGCGCCAGCGGGACAGATGGAAACACCATATATTTT. Translated, it gives CASGTDGNTIYF.

The genes are TRBV5-6 and TRBJ2-7, with a tentative D call TRBD2 (5 bases). The germline V and J ends were trimmed by 6 bases and 6 bases, with 19 bases remaining between them. In germline, CDR1 is SGHDT, CDR2 YYEEEE. This CDR3 has 14 residues. CDR3 in amino acids: CASTRRLSVGEQYF. DNA for the CDR3: TGTGCCAGCACCCGACGACTTAGCGTAGGCGAGCAGTACTTC.

With regard to this clone: The same CDR3 arises from other DNA sequences in this sample as well. The chain combines TRBV5-1 with TRBJ2-7, with 9 bases matching TRBD2. This CDR3 is built from 14 residues. CDR1 is SGHRS and CDR2 is YFSETQ in the germline V gene. J lost 3 bases, V lost 4 bases, and 5 bases had no gene match. The CDR3 loop reads CASSVSGSSYEQYF. The CDR3 DNA reads as TGCGCCAGCAGCGTTAGCGGGAGCAGCTACGAGCAGTACTTC.

V gene TRBV5-1 combines with J gene TRBJ2-5; possible D gene TRBD2, 6 bases. CDR1 SGHRS and CDR2 YFSETQ come from the germline V gene. Trimming took 0 bases from V and 5 from J, leaving 11 bases between them. The CDR3 spans 14 residues. This CDR3 reads CASSLGIAGETQYF. The CDR3 bases are TGCGCCAGCAGCTTGGGCATCGCGGGGGAGACCCAGTACTTC.

This chain joins TRBV7-9 and TRBJ2-1; no definite D call. The CDR3 totals 13 residues. Trimming removed 1 base from V and 4 bases from J, with 5 bases in between. Germline lookup yields CDR1 SEHNR and CDR2 FQNEAQ (reference sequence). In DNA, the CDR3 is TGTGCCAGCAGCTTAGGACTTTACAATGAGCAGTTCTTC. Amino acids: CASSLGLYNEQFF.

CDR3 bases: TGTGCCAGCAGCCCAGGGTGGGGCTCCGAGACCCAGTACTTC. This codes for CASSPGWGSETQYF. The chain links TRBV7-9 to TRBJ2-5; D perhaps matches TRBD1 (5 bases). This CDR3 contains 14 residues. Germline values: CDR1 SEHNR, CDR2 FQNEAQ (reference sequence). Trimming stripped 5 bases from V and 5 bases from J, with 15 bases between.

V and J are TRBV27 and TRBJ1-1, with TRBD1 as a possible D gene (5 bases). Germline CDR1 MNHEY, CDR2 SMNVEV (reference sequence). V was cut by 2 bases and J by 3 bases, with 10 bases left in between. The CDR3 loop spans 14 amino acids. In DNA, the CDR3 is TGTGCCAGCAGTTTACGGGAGGGGTACACTGAAGCTTTCTTT. This codes for CASSLREGYTEAFF.

V and J are TRBV11-2 and TRBJ2-5, with D possibly being TRBD2 (6 bases). V gave up 5 bases and J gave up 5 bases, with 15 bases separating them. CDR1 and CDR2 (germline): SGHAT, FQNNGV. CDR3 length: 14 residues. In nucleotides, the CDR3 is TGTGCCAGCAGCCCGGGAGTTAATGGGGAGACCCAGTACTTC. Translation gives CASSPGVNGETQYF.

The rearrangement links TRBV20-1 to TRBJ2-7, with a tentative D call TRBD1 (6 bases). Trimming stripped 5 bases from V and 8 bases from J, with 7 bases between. The CDR3 sequence is 9 residues long. Germline CDR1 is DFQATT and CDR2 is SNEGSKA (reference sequence). DNA of the CDR3: TGCAGTGCTGGGGGCAAGCAGTACTTC. This sequence encodes CSAGGKQYF.

The rearrangement links TRBV19 to TRBJ1-5; TRBD1 aligns across 8 bases. CDR1 is LNHDA and CDR2 is SQIVND in the germline V gene (reference sequence). J lost 4 bases, V lost 3 bases, and 5 bases had no gene match. The CDR3 loop spans 15 amino acids. CDR3 sequence reads: CASSMGRGPNQPQHF. CDR3 coding DNA: TGTGCCAGTAGTATGGGCAGGGGGCCAAATCAGCCCCAGCATTTT.

Worth noting for this clone: Other DNA sequences in the same sample also yield this CDR3. V is TRBV6-6 and J is TRBJ2-1, with D unclear. Germline loops: CDR1 MNHNY, CDR2 SVGAGI (reference sequence). This CDR3 contains 12 residues. The V end lost 3 bases, the J end lost 5 bases, and 5 bases lay between the germline ends. The CDR3 protein is CASSYTDNEQFF. Written as DNA, the CDR3 is TGTGCCAGCAGTTATACAGACAATGAGCAGTTCTTC.

The chain couples TRBV7-8 to TRBJ2-1, with 9 bases aligning to TRBD1. V lost 5 bases to trimming and J lost 4 bases; unmatched junction nucleotides: 6. This CDR3 has 15 amino acids. Per the germline V gene, CDR1 is SGHVS and CDR2 is FQNEAQ. The CDR3, as DNA: TGTGCCAGCAGCATAGACAGGGGGGCTTACAATGAGCAGTTCTTC. Residues: CASSIDRGAYNEQFF.

This clone occurred a few times. The chain employs TRBV5-1 and TRBJ1-5, with 10 bases aligning to TRBD1. CDR1 is SGHRS and CDR2 is YFSETQ in the germline V gene. V lost 4 bases to trimming and J lost 5 bases; unmatched junction nucleotides: 9. This CDR3 contains 16 residues. CDR3 residues: CASSPRPGTGDQPQHF. The DNA for the CDR3 is TGCGCCAGCAGCCCCCGACCCGGGACAGGGGATCAGCCCCAGCATTTT.

The CDR3 spells CASSTFGGVGTEAFF. CDR3 nucleotide sequence: TGTGCCAGTAGTACCTTCGGGGGTGTAGGGACTGAAGCTTTCTTT. The chain has TRBV19 and TRBJ1-1; maybe TRBD1 (5 bases). This CDR3 contains 15 residues. From germline, CDR1 is LNHDA and CDR2 SQIVND (reference sequence). With 4 bases removed from V and 5 bases from J, the gap between germline ends came to 17 bases.

This chain links TRBV7-2 with TRBJ2-7; TRBD2 matches at 7 bases. Trimming removed 6 bases from V and 6 bases from J; junction bases left unmatched: 11. The CDR3 runs 14 residues. Germline V gene sequence: CDR1 SGHTA, CDR2 FQGNSA. The CDR3: CASSQRGGEIEQYF. In nucleotides, the CDR3 is TGTGCCAGCAGTCAACGGGGAGGGGAAATCGAGCAGTACTTC.

The chain links TRBV18 to TRBJ1-4, with TRBD1 matching over 9 bases. The CDR3 covers 16 residues. Germline values: CDR1 KGHSH, CDR2 LQKENI. J gave up 8 bases and V 0 bases, and 7 bases lay outside the gene matches. DNA of the CDR3: TGTGCCAGCTCACCACCGGGCGGGACAGGGCGAGAAAAACTGTTTTTT. This encodes CASSPPGGTGREKLFF.

The rearrangement joins TRBV18 to TRBJ1-1; D perhaps matches TRBD1 (6 bases). V was cut by 3 bases and J by 8 bases, with 13 bases left in between. CDR3 length: 13 residues. Germline V gene data show CDR1 as KGHSH and CDR2 as LQKENI. The CDR3 reads CASSPRGQREAFF. In nucleotides, the CDR3 is TGTGCCAGCTCACCCAGAGGACAGCGAGAAGCTTTCTTT.

The chain carries TRBV5-1 and TRBJ2-7, with a possible D match to TRBD2 (5 bases). The V gene lost 2 bases and the J gene lost 3 bases, with 12 bases spanning the gap. CDR1 and CDR2 (germline): SGHRS, YFSETQ. CDR3 length: 14 amino acids. DNA of the CDR3: TGCGCCAGCAGCTTAGGTCCTAGCAGCTACGAGCAGTACTTC. This codes for CASSLGPSSYEQYF.

This sequence joins TRBV5-4 and TRBJ1-1; D remains unclear. V gave up 0 bases and J gave up 4 bases, with 13 bases separating them. Per germline, CDR1 SGHNT and CDR2 YYREEE (reference sequence). The CDR3 runs to 15 residues. CDR3 coding DNA: TGTGCCAGCAGCTTGGGTTTGAGGTGGAGCACTGAAGCTTTCTTT. Translating it yields CASSLGLRWSTEAFF.